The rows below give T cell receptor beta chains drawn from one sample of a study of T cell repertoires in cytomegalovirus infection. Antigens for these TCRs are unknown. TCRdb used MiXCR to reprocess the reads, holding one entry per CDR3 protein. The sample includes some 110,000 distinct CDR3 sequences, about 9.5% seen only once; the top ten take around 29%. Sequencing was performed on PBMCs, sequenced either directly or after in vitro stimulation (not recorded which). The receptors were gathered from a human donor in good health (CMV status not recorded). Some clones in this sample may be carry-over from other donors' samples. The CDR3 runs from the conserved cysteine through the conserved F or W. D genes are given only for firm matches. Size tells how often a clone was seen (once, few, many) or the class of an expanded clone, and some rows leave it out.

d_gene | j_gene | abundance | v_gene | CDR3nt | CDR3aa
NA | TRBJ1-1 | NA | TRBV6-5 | TGTGCCAGCAGAAACGCGGGGGGGACTGAAGCTTTCTTT | CASRNAGGTEAFF
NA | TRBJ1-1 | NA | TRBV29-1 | TGCAGCGTTGACGAGGGTCTGAACACTGAAGCTTTCTTT | CSVDEGLNTEAFF
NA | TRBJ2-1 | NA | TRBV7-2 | TGTGCCAGCAGCTTAGTGGAGTACAATGAGCAGTTCTTC | CASSLVEYNEQFF
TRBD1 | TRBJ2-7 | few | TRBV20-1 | TGCAGTGCCACGACAGGGGGCTGGTCCTACGAGCAGTACTTC | CSATTGGWSYEQYF
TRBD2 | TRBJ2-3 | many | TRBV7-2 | TGTGCCAGCAGCCAGACTAGCGGCACAGATACGCAGTATTTT | CASSQTSGTDTQYF
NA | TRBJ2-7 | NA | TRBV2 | TGTGCCAGCAGTGAAGGGCGATCGGAGCAGTACTTC | CASSEGRSEQYF
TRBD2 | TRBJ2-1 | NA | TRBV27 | TGTGCCAGCAGTTTAAAACTAGCGGTCTACAATGAGCAGTTCTTC | CASSLKLAVYNEQFF
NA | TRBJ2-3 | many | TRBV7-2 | TGTGCCAGCAGTACCTCCGGCCCAGATACGCAGTATTTT | CASSTSGPDTQYF
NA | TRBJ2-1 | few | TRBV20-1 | TGCAGTGCTAGAGGCAGGCCAAATGAGCAGTTCTTC | CSARGRPNEQFF
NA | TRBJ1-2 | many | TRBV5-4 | TGTGCCAGCAGCTTCGTGGAAGTTACGGACTATGGCTACACCTTC | CASSFVEVTDYGYTF
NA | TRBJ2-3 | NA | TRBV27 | TGTGCCAGCAGGCGCGGAGATACGCAGTATTTT | CASRRGDTQYF
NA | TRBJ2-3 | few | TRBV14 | TGTGCCAGCAGCCAGGGTCGCAGGGCGGAGACCTTCACAGATACGCAGTATTTT | CASSQGRRAETFTDTQYF
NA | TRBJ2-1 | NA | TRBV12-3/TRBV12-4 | TGTGCCAGCAGTTTAAGAGGGGGTAGAGACAATGAGCAGTTCTTC | CASSLRGGRDNEQFF
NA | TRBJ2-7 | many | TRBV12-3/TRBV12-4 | TGTGCCAGCACCCATCGGGGGAATACCTACGAGCAGTACTTC | CASTHRGNTYEQYF
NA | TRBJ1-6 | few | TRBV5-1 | TGCGCCAGCAGCTTGACCCTCCCGACAGACGGTGGTTCACCCCTCCACTTT | CASSLTLPTDGGSPLHF
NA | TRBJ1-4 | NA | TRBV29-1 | TGCAGCGTCGCCGACCCGGGGACTAATGAAAAACTGTTTTTT | CSVADPGTNEKLFF
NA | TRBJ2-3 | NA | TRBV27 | TGTGCCAGCAGTCCCCAAGCGAGACACTTCACAGATACGCAGTATTTT | CASSPQARHFTDTQYF
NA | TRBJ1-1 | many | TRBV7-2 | TGTGCCAGCAGCCGCGGGTGGGGGGGCGGGACTGAAGCTTTCTTT | CASSRGWGGGTEAFF
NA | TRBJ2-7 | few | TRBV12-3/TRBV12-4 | TGTGCCAGCAGTCTTGGGGACGGCCCCTACGAGCAGTACTTC | CASSLGDGPYEQYF
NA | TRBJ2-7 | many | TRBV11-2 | TGTGCCAGCAGAAAAGGGAGTCACTCGGTATACGAGCAGTACTTC | CASRKGSHSVYEQYF